This T cell receptor beta chain was profiled in a study of blood T cell repertoires in COVID-19 (dated by TCRdb to the early 2020s). For context, the study as a whole: Samples covering the acute and convalescent phases of COVID-19 were provided by collaborators in the United States, Italy and Spain. The material from the prospective study consisted of cDNA or gDNA derived from T cells, B-cell-depleted T cells, or PBMCs. Subjects who had been exposed to COVID-19, were actively infected with it, or had recovered from it provided the deeply sampled blood TCRbeta repertoires that made up the dataset. The repertoires were made available in a free public database intended to serve as a resource for research on the immune response to SARS-CoV-2. The samples were drawn from the first 160 participants of the ongoing ImmuneRACE study and from some 1,300 subjects provided by 6 global collaborators. Nearly every sample came with metadata listing a de-identified subject ID, COVID-19 status, age in years and sex. Where available, HLA class I and class II types were obtained from metadata supplied by the sample provider rather than from assay-based typing. General conclusions and limits of the study: The quantity of clinical and demographic metadata differed by source and by participant and was supplied without curation.

With respect to this clone: Its antigen is currently not known. Base qualities are missing; no much larger clone stands one base away.

Whole blood was collected in K2EDTA tubes by collaborating institutions according to the institutions' own protocols. For TCRbeta analysis, collaborators shipped samples in one of three forms: frozen whole blood, isolated PBMCs, or DNA extracted from either of those sample types. V loses 4 bases at its end and J loses 11 bases; junction bases beyond the gene matches: 15. As encoded in the germline V gene, CDR1 is SGHRS while CDR2 is YFSETQ. The CDR3, from cysteine to phenylalanine, totals 16 residues. Only the CDR3 region is kept as DNA, spanning 48 bases read in frame from base 1. TCRbeta CDR3 regions were amplified from genomic DNA using the immunoSEQ Assay, a bias-controlled multiplex PCR. Turning to the authors' computational methods: Within the assay, amplification of reference gene primers was used to estimate how many nucleated cells each sample contained. To quantify the absolute abundance of each unique TCRbeta CDR3 rearrangement, sequence reads were collapsed and filtered. For each sample, productive Simpson clonality was calculated by taking the square root of Simpson's diversity index across productive rearrangements. In its TCRdb copy, this immuneACCESS table keeps in-frame sequences only and misses some clones. Where compared with another copy, unresolved V genes explain less than half of these, and the others have no known cause. The DNA was the basis for D and trimming; V, J and clone size are from that table. Counted in this sample were about 120,000 clones; more than 75% of them appeared once. The ten largest clones take up 25% to 30% of the sample.

Sequenced material: peripheral blood. The chain is assembled from TRBV5-1 and TRBJ2-4, and 10 junctional nucleotides match TRBD2. The clonotype comes from a woman aged 70-85 years with acute or convalescent COVID-19. The nucleotide sequence reads as follows: TGCGCCAGCAGCCCCTCTAGCGGGGGCGGCGACTCCGTTCAGTACTTC. Its protein reads: CASSPSSGGGDSVQYF.